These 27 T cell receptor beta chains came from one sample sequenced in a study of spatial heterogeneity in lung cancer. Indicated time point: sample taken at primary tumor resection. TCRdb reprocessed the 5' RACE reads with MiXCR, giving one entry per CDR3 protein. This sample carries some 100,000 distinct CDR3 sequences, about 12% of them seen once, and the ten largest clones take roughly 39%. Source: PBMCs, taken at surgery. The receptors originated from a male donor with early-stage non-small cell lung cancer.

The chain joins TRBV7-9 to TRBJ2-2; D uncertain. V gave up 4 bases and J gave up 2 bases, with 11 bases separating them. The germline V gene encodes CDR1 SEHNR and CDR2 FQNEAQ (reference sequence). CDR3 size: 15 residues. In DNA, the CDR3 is TGTGCCAGCAGCTCCCTCTGGGCCAACACCGGGGAGCTGTTTTTT. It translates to CASSSLWANTGELFF.

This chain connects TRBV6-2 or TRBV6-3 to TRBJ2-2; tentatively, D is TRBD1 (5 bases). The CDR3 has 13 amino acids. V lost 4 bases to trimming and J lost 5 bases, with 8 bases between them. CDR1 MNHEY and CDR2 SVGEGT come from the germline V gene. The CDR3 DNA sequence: TGTGCCAGCAGTTTCCAGGGTACCGGGGAGCTGTTTTTT. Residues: CASSFQGTGELFF.

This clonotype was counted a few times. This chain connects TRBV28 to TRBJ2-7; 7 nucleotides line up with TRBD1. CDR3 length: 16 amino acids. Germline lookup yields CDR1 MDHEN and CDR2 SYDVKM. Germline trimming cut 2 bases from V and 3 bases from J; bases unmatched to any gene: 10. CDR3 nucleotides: TGTGCCAGCAGTTTAATTAGTGGGGGACAGCTCTACGAGCAGTACTTC. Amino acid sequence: CASSLISGGQLYEQYF.

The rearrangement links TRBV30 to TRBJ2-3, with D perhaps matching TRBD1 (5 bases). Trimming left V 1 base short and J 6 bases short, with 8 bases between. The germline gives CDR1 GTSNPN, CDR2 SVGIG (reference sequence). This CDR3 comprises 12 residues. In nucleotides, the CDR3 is TGTGCCTGGAGTGCAAGGGGCGATACGCAGTATTTT. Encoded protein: CAWSARGDTQYF.

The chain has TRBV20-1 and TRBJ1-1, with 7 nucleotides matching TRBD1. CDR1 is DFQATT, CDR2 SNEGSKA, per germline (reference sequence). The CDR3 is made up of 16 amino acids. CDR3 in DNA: TGCCTCCCCCAGGGGGGGCGAAAAGGTTTGGACACTGAAGCTTTCTTT. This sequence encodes CLPQGGRKGLDTEAFF.

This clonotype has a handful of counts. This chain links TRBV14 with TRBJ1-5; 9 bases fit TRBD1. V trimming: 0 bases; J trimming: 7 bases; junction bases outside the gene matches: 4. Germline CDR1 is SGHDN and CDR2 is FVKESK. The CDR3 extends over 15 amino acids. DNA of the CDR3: TGTGCCAGCAGCCAAGAAACAGGGGGCGAACAGCCCCAGCATTTT. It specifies CASSQETGGEQPQHF.

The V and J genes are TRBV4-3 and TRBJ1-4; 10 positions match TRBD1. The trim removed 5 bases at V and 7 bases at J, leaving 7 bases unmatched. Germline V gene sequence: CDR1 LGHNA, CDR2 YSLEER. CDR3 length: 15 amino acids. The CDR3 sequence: CASSTRQGAFEKLFF. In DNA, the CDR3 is TGCGCCAGCAGCACCCGACAGGGGGCGTTTGAAAAACTGTTTTTT.

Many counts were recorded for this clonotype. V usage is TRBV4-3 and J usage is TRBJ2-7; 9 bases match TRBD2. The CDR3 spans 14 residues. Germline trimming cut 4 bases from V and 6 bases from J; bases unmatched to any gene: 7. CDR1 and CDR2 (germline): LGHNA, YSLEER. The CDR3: CASSRLAEAPEQYF. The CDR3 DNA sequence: TGCGCCAGCAGCCGACTAGCGGAGGCCCCCGAGCAGTACTTC.

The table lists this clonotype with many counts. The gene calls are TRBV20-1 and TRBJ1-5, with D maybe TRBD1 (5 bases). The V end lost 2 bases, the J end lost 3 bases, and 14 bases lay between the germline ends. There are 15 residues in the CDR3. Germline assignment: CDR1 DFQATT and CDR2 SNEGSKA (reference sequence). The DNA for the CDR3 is TGCAGTGCTAGACAGCCCCAGGGATCCAATCAGCCCCAGCATTTT. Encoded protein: CSARQPQGSNQPQHF.

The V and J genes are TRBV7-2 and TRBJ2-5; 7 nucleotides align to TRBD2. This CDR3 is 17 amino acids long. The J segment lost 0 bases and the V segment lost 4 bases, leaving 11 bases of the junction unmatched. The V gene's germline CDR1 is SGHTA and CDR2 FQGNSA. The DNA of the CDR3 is TGTGCCAGCAGCTCCCCCGCAGGGAGGGGACACCAAGAGACCCAGTACTTC. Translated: CASSSPAGRGHQETQYF.

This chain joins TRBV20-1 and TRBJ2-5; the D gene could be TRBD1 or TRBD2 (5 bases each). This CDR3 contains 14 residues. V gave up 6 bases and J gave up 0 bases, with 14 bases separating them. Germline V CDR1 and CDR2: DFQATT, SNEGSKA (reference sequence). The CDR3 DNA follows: TGCAGTGCCCCCCCATTGGGACACCAAGAGACCCAGTACTTC. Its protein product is CSAPPLGHQETQYF.

The CDR3 nucleotides read TGTGCCATCAGTGGCCCGAGAGCAGATACGCAGTATTTT. It is translated as CAISGPRADTQYF. J is TRBJ2-3 and V is TRBV10-3; D unclear. CDR3 length equals 13 residues. Trimming left V 4 bases short and J 4 bases short, with 9 bases between. Germline values: CDR1 ENHRY, CDR2 SYGVKD.

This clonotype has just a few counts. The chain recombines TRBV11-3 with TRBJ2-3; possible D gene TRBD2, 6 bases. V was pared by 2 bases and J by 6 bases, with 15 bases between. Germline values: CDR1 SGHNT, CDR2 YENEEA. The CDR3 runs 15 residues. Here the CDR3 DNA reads TGTGCCAGCAGCTTAAGGTTGGGAGGCAGGGATACGCAGTATTTT. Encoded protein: CASSLRLGGRDTQYF.

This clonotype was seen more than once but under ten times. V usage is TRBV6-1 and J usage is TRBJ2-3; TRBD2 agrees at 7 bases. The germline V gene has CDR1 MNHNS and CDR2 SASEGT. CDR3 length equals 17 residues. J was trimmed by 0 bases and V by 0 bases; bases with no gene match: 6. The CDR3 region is CASSEAGWGGSTDTQYF. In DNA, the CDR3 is TGTGCCAGCAGTGAAGCCGGTTGGGGAGGGAGCACAGATACGCAGTATTTT.

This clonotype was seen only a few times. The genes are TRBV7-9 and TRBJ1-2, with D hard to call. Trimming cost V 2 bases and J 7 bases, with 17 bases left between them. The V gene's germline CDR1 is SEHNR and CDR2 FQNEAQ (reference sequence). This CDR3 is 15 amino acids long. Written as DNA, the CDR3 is TGTGCCAGCAGCTTATTGGAAAGGGCTTTTGGTGGCTACACCTTC. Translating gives CASSLLERAFGGYTF.

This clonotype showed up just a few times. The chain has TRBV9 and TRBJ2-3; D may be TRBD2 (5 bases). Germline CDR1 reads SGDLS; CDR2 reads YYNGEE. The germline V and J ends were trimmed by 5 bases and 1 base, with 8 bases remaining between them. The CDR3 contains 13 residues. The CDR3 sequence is CASRNSGTDTQYF. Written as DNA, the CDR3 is TGTGCCAGCAGAAATAGCGGCACAGATACGCAGTATTTT.

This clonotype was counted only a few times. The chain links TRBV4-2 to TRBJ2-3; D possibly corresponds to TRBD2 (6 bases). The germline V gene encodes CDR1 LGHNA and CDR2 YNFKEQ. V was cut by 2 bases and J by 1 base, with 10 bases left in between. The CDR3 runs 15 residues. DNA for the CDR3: TGTGCCAGCAGCCAATCCGGGAGCGGCACAGATACGCAGTATTTT. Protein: CASSQSGSGTDTQYF.

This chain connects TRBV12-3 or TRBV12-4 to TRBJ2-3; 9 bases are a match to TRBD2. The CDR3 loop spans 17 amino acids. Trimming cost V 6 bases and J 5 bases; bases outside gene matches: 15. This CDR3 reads CASRRGVGLAGKDTQYF. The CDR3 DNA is TGTGCCAGCAGGAGGGGTGTAGGGCTAGCGGGAAAAGATACGCAGTATTTT.

In DNA, the CDR3 is TGCGCCAGCAGCTTCCTTAACCCCGACACCGGGGAGCTGTTTTTT. It yields the protein CASSFLNPDTGELFF. The chain joins TRBV5-1 to TRBJ2-2, with no clear D. Germline CDR1 and CDR2: SGHRS and YFSETQ. This CDR3 has 15 residues. Trimming left V 2 bases short and J 3 bases short, with 11 bases between.

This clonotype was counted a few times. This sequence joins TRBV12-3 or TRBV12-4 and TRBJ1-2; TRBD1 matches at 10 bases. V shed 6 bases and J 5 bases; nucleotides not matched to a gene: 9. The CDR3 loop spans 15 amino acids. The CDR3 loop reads CASSSGTGAGYGYTF. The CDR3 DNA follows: TGTGCCAGCAGCTCCGGGACAGGGGCGGGGTATGGCTACACCTTC.

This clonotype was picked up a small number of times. CDR3 in amino acids: CSVEVAEPNTGELFF. The CDR3 DNA reads as TGCAGCGTTGAGGTAGCGGAACCGAACACCGGGGAGCTGTTTTTT. This chain links TRBV29-1 with TRBJ2-2; D perhaps matches TRBD2 (6 bases). Trimming removed 3 bases at V and 0 bases at J, with 11 bases between. The CDR3 has 15 residues. The germline V gene encodes CDR1 SQVTM and CDR2 ANQGSEA.

Here the CDR3 DNA reads TGTGCCAGCAGCTTGAAGGGACAGGGTGAAAAACTGTTTTTT. Amino acid sequence: CASSLKGQGEKLFF. This chain links TRBV5-6 with TRBJ1-4; 9 nucleotides agree with TRBD1. This CDR3 is built from 14 residues. The germline V gene has CDR1 SGHDT and CDR2 YYEEEE. V gave up 1 base and J gave up 7 bases; unmatched junction bases: 2.

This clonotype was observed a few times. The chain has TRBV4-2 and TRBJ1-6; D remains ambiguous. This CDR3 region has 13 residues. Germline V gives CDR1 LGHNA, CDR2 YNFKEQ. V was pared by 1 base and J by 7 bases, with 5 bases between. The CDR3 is CASSQVPNSPLHF. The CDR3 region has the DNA TGTGCCAGCAGCCAAGTTCCCAATTCACCCCTCCACTTT.

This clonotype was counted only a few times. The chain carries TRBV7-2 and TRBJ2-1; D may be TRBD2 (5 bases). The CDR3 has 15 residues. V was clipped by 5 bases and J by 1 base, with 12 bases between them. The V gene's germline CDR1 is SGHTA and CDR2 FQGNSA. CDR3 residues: CASSPTPGSYNEQFF. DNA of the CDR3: TGTGCCAGCAGCCCTACCCCGGGGTCCTACAATGAGCAGTTCTTC.

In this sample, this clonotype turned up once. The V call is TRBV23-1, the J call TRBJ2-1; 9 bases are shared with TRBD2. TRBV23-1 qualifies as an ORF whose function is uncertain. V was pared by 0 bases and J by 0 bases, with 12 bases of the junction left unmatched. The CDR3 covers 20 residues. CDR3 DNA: TGCGCCAGCAGTCAATCTTTCAAGCGGGAGGCCCCGAGCTCCTACAATGAGCAGTTCTTC. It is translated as CASSQSFKREAPSSYNEQFF.

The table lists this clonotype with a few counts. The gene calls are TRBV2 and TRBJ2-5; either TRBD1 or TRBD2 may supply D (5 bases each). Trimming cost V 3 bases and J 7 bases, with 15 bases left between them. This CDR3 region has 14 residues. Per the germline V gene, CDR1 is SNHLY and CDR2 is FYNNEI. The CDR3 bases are TGTGCCAGCAGTGACCGGGACCCCGGAGCGACCCAGTACTTC. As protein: CASSDRDPGATQYF.

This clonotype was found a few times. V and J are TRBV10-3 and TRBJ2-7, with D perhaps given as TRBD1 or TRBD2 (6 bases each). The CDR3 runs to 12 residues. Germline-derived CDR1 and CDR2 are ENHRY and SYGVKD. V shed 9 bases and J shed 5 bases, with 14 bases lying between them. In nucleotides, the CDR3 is TGTGCCATTCGGGTGGGGGGCGACGAGCAGTACTTC. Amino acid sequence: CAIRVGGDEQYF.